The clone carrying this T cell receptor beta chain has ten or more counts. This sample stems from a study of T-cell reconstitution after alpha-beta-depleted transplantation in children. Unique molecular identifiers were incorporated during preparation of the TCRbeta library. Via MiXCR, TCRdb re-called the PCR reads, giving one row per CDR3 protein. This table holds 100,000 to 120,000 distinct CDR3 sequences, 10% found once. The germline V gene encodes CDR1 MDHEN and CDR2 SYDVKM. V dropped 5 bases and J dropped 2; count of bases not matched to a gene: 4. This CDR3 comprises 14 residues. This TCR was sampled from a human donor who donated a stem cell graft to a child with acute lymphoblastic leukemia. This specimen consisted of PBMCs from the stem cell graft donor, obtained from the stem cell graft. The chain couples TRBV28 to TRBJ2-5, with 8 positions matching TRBD1. CDR3 sequence: CASSPWTGQETQYF. CDR3 nucleotides: TGTGCCAGCAGTCCGTGGACAGGGCAAGAGACCCAGTACTTC.